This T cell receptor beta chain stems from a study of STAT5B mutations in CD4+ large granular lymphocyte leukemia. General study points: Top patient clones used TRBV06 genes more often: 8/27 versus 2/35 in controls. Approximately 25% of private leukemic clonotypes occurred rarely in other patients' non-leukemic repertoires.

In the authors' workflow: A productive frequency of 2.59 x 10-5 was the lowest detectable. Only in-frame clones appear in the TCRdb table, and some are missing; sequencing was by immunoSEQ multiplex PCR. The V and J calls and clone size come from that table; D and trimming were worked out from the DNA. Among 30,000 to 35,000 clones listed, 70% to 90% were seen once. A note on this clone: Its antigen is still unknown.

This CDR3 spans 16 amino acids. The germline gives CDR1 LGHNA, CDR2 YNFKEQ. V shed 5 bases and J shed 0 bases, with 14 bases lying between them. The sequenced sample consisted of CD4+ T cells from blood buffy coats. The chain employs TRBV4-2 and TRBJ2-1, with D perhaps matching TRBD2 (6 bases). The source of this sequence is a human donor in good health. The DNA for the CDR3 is TGTGCCAGCAGCTCACCAGACGGGAGCTCCTACAATGAGCAGTTCTTC. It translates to CASSSPDGSSYNEQFF.